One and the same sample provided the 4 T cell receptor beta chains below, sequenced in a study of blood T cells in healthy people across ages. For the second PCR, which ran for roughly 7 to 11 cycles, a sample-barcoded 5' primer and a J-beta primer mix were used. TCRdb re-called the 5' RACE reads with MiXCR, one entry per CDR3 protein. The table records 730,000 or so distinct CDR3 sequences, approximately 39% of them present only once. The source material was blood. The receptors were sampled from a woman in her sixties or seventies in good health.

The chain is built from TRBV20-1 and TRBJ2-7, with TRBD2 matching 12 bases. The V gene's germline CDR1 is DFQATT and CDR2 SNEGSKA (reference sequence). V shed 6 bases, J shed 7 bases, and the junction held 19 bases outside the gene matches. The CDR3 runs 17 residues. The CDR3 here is CSADSRGASGRGNEQYF. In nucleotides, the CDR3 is TGCAGTGCGGACTCACGAGGGGCTAGCGGGAGGGGGAATGAGCAGTACTTC.

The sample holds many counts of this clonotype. CDR3 residues: CSAARGGYGYTF. In DNA form, the CDR3 reads TGCAGTGCTGCCAGGGGGGGCTATGGCTACACCTTC. The V and J genes are TRBV20-1 and TRBJ1-2; 7 nucleotides agree with TRBD1. Germline V lookup: CDR1 DFQATT, CDR2 SNEGSKA (reference sequence). The CDR3 runs 12 residues. V gave up 5 bases and J gave up 4 bases; unmatched junction bases: 4.

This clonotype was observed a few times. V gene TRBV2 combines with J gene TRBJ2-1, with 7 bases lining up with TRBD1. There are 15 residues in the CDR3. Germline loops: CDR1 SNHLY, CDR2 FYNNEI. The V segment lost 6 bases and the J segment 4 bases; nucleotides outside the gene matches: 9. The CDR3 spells CASRVQGQSYNEQFF. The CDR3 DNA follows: TGTGCCAGCAGGGTACAGGGACAGTCATACAATGAGCAGTTCTTC.

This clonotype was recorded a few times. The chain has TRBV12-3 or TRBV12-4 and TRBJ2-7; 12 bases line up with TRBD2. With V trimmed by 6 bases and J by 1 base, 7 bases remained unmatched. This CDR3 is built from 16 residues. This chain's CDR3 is CASSPSLAGGSYEQYF. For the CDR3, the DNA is TGTGCCAGCAGCCCTTCCCTAGCGGGAGGGTCCTACGAGCAGTACTTC.